The 8 T cell receptor beta chains below were found in one sample sequenced in a study of T cell responses to AZD1222 COVID-19 vaccine. Sequencing used immunoSEQ multiplex PCR; TCRdb keeps in-frame clones, though not all of them. The sample records approximately 69,000 clones, 83% being singletons. Sample: peripheral blood, taken 28 days after the second AZD1222 dose. These receptor sequences come from an adult who received the AZD1222 COVID-19 vaccine.

The rearrangement joins TRBV11-3 to TRBJ2-3; 11 positions agree with TRBD2. The V segment lost 3 bases and the J segment 3 bases; nucleotides outside the gene matches: 5. The CDR3 consists of 16 residues. The germline gives CDR1 SGHNT, CDR2 YENEEA. The chain's CDR3 is CASSFSTSGGTDTQYF. As DNA, the CDR3 is TGTGCCAGCAGCTTCAGCACTAGCGGGGGAACAGATACGCAGTATTTT. Full variable domain (missing parts from reference TRBV11-3 and TRBJ2-3): EAGVVQSPRYKIIEKKQPVAFWCNPISGHNTLYWYLQNLGQGPELLIRYENEEAVDDSQLPKDRFSAERLKGVDSTLKIQPAELGDSAVYLCASSFSTSGGTDTQYFGPGTRLTVL.

The chain uses TRBV5-1 and TRBJ1-1; 8 positions match TRBD1. V lost 7 bases, J lost 0 bases, and 5 bases stayed unmatched. This CDR3 is 14 amino acids long. Germline loops: CDR1 SGHRS, CDR2 YFSETQ. Here the CDR3 reads CASRGQGMNTEAFF. The DNA for the CDR3 is TGCGCCAGCCGAGGACAGGGAATGAACACTGAAGCTTTCTTT.

The rearrangement uses TRBV5-4 and TRBJ2-3; 11 bases map to TRBD1. The CDR3 loop spans 14 amino acids. The V gene's germline CDR1 is SGHNT and CDR2 YYREEE (reference sequence). V lost 4 bases and J lost 4; bases outside the gene matches: 2. CDR3 DNA: TGTGCCAGCAGCCGGACAGGGGGCGCAGATACGCAGTATTTT. Protein: CASSRTGGADTQYF.

This clone was counted only a few times. The chain carries TRBV5-1 and TRBJ2-2; D could derive from TRBD1 or TRBD2 (5 bases each). The germline V gene encodes CDR1 SGHRS and CDR2 YFSETQ. CDR3 length: 15 amino acids. The V end was cut by 2 bases, the J end by 4 bases, with 12 bases between. CDR3 residues: CASSFPRDGTGELFF. In DNA, the CDR3 is TGCGCCAGCAGCTTCCCCCGGGACGGCACCGGGGAGCTGTTTTTT.

V usage is TRBV19 and J usage is TRBJ1-1, with D hard to call. V was cut by 3 bases and J by 2 bases, with 10 bases left in between. The CDR3 is 14 residues long. Germline V gives CDR1 LNHDA, CDR2 SQIVND (reference sequence). The DNA for the CDR3 is TGTGCCAGTAGTATCGGCAGTATAAACACTGAAGCTTTCTTT. Protein product: CASSIGSINTEAFF.

V usage is TRBV12-5 and J usage is TRBJ2-1, with a possible D match to TRBD2 (6 bases). The CDR3 consists of 16 residues. V lost 5 bases and J 5 bases, leaving 19 bases between the germline ends. Germline V gene sequence: CDR1 LGHNT, CDR2 FRNRAP. The CDR3 bases are TGTGCTAGTGGTCCTAAAGGCCCGGGGGAGGACAATGAGCAGTTCTTC. Protein sequence: CASGPKGPGEDNEQFF.

The gene calls are TRBV5-1 and TRBJ2-1; D remains ambiguous. Germline V gives CDR1 SGHRS, CDR2 YFSETQ. Trimming cost V 3 bases and J 5 bases, with 12 bases left between them. The CDR3 consists of 14 residues. This CDR3 reads CASSSRFSDNEQFF. The CDR3 DNA reads TGCGCCAGCAGCTCCCGCTTCTCGGACAATGAGCAGTTCTTC.

The rearrangement uses TRBV9 and TRBJ2-5; D is unclear. Germline values: CDR1 SGDLS, CDR2 YYNGEE. V dropped 4 bases and J dropped 5 bases, with 12 bases sitting between them. This CDR3 spans 13 amino acids. As DNA, the CDR3 is TGTGCCAGCAGCCCTCATATGAGGGAGACCCAGTACTTC. Translated, it gives CASSPHMRETQYF. The whole variable domain, remainder taken from reference TRBV9 and TRBJ2-5, is DSGVTQTPKHLITATGQRVTLRCSPRSGDLSVYWYQQSLDQGLQFLIQYYNGEERAKGNILERFSAQQFPDLHSELNLSSLELGDSALYFCASSPHMRETQYFGPGTRLLVL.